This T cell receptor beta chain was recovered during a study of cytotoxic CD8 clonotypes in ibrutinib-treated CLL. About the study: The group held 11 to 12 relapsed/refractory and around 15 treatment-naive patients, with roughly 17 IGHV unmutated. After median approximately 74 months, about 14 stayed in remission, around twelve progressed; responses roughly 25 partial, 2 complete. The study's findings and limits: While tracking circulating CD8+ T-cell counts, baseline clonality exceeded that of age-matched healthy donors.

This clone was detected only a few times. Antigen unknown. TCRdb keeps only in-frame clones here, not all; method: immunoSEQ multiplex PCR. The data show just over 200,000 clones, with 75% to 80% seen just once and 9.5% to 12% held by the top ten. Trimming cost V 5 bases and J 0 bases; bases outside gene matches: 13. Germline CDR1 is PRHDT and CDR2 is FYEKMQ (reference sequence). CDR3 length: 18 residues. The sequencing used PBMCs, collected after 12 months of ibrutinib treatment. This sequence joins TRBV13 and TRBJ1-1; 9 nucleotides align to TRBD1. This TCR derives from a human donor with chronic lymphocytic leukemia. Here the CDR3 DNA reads TGTGCCAGCAGCCGCAGGGGAGGGACAGGGCCCTTGAACACTGAAGCTTTCTTT. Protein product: CASSRRGGTGPLNTEAFF.